The sample holds a few counts of the clone carrying this T cell receptor beta chain. This sample is drawn from a study of blood T cell repertoires in COVID-19. Overall study: Whether acute or convalescent, the COVID-19 samples came from the United States, Italy and Spain. PBMCs, B-cell-depleted T cells, or T cells provided the cDNA or gDNA that made up the material.

Authors' data handling: The authors estimated nucleated cell counts from reference gene primer amplification. The repertoire was sequenced with immunoSEQ multiplex PCR; TCRdb's copy has only in-frame clones and lacks some. V, J and clone size are taken as reported in that table, and D and trimming were inferred from the DNA itself. The sample has some 310,000 clones; more than 75% are singletons. The sample consisted of peripheral blood. The TCR sequence derives from a man over 45 with active or convalescent COVID-19.

CDR3 residues: CASSFTGTGHIYF. The CDR3 bases are TGTGCCAGCAGCTTCACCGGGACAGGACACATATATTTT. The V call is TRBV13, the J call TRBJ1-3, with 8 bases matching TRBD1. The CDR3 runs to 13 residues. Germline assignment: CDR1 PRHDT and CDR2 FYEKMQ (reference sequence). V dropped 3 bases and J dropped 12; count of bases not matched to a gene: 7.